This entry is about one T cell receptor beta chain. The sample originates from a study of T cell changes during pregnancy in multiple sclerosis. Libraries were prepared by immunoSEQ multiplex PCR; TCRdb keeps only in-frame clonotypes and omits some of them. The sample lists under 80,000 clones, about nine tenths occurring once. The TCR was taken from a female donor in good health, enrolled as a control in a pregnancy study. Sequences were derived from peripheral blood, sampled after pregnancy.

DNA for the CDR3: TGCGCCAGCAGCCAACCGGCCGGGAGGGGGGGCAATGAGCAGTTCTTC. Translated, it gives CASSQPAGRGGNEQFF. J is TRBJ2-1 and V is TRBV4-1, with 8 bases aligning to TRBD2. The V gene's germline CDR1 is MGHRA and CDR2 YSYEKL. This CDR3 comprises 16 residues. V was clipped by 2 bases and J by 6 bases; unmatched bases: 9.